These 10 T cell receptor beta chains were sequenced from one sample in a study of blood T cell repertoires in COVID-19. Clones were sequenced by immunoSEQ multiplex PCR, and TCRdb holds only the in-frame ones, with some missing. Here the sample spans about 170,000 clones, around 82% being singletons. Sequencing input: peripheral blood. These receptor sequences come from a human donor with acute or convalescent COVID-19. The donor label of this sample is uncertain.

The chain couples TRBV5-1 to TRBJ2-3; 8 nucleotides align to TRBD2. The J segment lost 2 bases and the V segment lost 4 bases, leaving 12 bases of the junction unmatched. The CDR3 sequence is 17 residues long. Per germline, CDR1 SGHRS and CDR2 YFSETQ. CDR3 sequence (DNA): TGCGCCAGCAGCCCGGGGGGGCTAGCGGGCCTCACAGATACGCAGTATTTT. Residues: CASSPGGLAGLTDTQYF.

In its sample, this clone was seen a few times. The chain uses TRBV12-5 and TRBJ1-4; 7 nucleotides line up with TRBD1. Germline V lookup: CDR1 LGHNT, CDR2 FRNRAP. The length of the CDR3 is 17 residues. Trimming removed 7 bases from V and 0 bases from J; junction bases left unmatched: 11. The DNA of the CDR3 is TGTGCTAGTGCTACGCAAAGGCAGGGGGCAACTAATGAAAAACTGTTTTTT. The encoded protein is CASATQRQGATNEKLFF.

The CDR3 here is CAWSSGHEQYF. CDR3 nucleotide sequence: TGTGCCTGGAGTTCAGGGCACGAGCAGTACTTC. The J gene is TRBJ2-7, the V gene TRBV30, with a tentative D call TRBD1 (5 bases). Germline lookup yields CDR1 GTSNPN and CDR2 SVGIG (reference sequence). The V end lost 2 bases, the J end lost 5 bases, and 7 bases lay between the germline ends. CDR3 length: 11 residues.

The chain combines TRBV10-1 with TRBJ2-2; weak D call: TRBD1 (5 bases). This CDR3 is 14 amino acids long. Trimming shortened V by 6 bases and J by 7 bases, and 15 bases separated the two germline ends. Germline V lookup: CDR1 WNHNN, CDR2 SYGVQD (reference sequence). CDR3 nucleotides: TGCGCCAGCAGCTCCTATCAGGGAAGCGGGGAGCTGTTTTTT. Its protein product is CASSSYQGSGELFF.

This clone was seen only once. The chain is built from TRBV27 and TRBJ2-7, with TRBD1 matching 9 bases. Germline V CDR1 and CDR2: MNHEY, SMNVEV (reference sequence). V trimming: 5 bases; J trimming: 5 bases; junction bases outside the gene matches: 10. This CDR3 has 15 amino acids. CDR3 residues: CASSRTGTGHHEQYF. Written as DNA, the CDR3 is TGTGCCAGCAGTCGTACCGGGACAGGGCATCACGAGCAGTACTTC.

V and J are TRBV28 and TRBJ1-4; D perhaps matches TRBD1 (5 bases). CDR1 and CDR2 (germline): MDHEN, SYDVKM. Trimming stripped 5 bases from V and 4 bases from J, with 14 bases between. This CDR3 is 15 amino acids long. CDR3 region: CASSLRGVGNEKLFF. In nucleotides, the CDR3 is TGTGCCAGCAGTCTAAGGGGTGTGGGTAATGAAAAACTGTTTTTT.

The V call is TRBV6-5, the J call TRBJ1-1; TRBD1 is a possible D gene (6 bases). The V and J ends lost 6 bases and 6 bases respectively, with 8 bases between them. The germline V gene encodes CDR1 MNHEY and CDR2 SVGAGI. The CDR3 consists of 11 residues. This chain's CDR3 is CASRRTAEAFF. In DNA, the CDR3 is TGTGCCAGCAGGAGGACAGCTGAAGCTTTCTTT.

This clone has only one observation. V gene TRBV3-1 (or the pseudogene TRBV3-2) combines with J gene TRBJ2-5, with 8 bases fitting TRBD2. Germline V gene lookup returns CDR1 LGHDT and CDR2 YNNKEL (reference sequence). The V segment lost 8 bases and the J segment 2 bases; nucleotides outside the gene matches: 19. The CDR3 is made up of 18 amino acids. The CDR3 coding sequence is TGTGCCAGCCAGAGCGTCCTCCGGGGGGGGCAGAATCAAGAGACCCAGTACTTC. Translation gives CASQSVLRGGQNQETQYF.

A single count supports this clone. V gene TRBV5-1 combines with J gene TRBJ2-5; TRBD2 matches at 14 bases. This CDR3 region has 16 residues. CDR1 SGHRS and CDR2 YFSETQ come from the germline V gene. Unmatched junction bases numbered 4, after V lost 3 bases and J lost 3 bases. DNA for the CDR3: TGCGCCAGCAGCTCGACTAGCGGGGGGGCAGAAGAGACCCAGTACTTC. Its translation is CASSSTSGGAEETQYF.

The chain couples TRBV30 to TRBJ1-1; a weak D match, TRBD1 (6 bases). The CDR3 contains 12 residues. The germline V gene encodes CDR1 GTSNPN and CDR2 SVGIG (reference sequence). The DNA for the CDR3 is TGTGTCACGGGGGGCCTTTATACTGAAGCTTTCTTT. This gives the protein CVTGGLYTEAFF.